The next 28 T cell receptor beta chains were all read from a single sample in a study of metastatic and nonmetastatic thyroid tumors. Using MiXCR, TCRdb re-called clones from the PCR reads. This sample carries roughly 63,000 clones, 15% to 20% of them seen once, and the ten largest clones take roughly a tenth. Every patient was untreated before thyroid surgery. Specimen: blood. The receptor source for this set is a male donor with papillary thyroid cancer or a benign thyroid nodule (not recorded which). Some clones in this sample may be carry-over from other donors' samples.

This clone has at least ten counts. V usage is TRBV6-5 and J usage is TRBJ2-1; 9 nucleotides agree with TRBD1. Germline CDR1 and CDR2: MNHEY and SVGAGI. CDR3 length equals 17 residues. Germline trimming cut 0 bases from V and 7 bases from J; bases unmatched to any gene: 10. The CDR3 loop is CASSYSVMGQGLNEQFF. CDR3 nucleotides: TGTGCCAGCAGTTACTCGGTCATGGGACAGGGTTTAAATGAGCAGTTCTTC.

This clone was observed at least ten times. This rearrangement joins TRBV27 to TRBJ2-4; D gene unclear. Germline values: CDR1 MNHEY, CDR2 SMNVEV (reference sequence). The V end lost 6 bases, the J end lost 3 bases, and 15 bases lay between the germline ends. The CDR3 loop spans 15 amino acids. The CDR3 region has the DNA TGTGCCAGCAGCACCCCCGGCGGTTTCAAAAACATTCAGTACTTC. Amino acid sequence: CASSTPGGFKNIQYF.

In its sample, this clone was seen many times. The V and J genes are TRBV27 and TRBJ2-2; possible D gene TRBD1, 6 bases. Germline CDR1 MNHEY, CDR2 SMNVEV (reference sequence). Trimming stripped 4 bases from V and 1 base from J, with 16 bases between. The CDR3 length is 17 residues. CDR3 region: CASSSTRTAMNTGELFF. The CDR3 DNA is TGTGCCAGCAGTTCAACCCGGACAGCTATGAACACCGGGGAGCTGTTTTTT.

This clone came up many times. This CDR3 is CASSQGGVSSGNTIYF. The DNA for the CDR3 is TGCGCCAGCAGCCAAGGAGGGGTCAGCTCTGGAAACACCATATATTTT. V usage is TRBV4-1 and J usage is TRBJ1-3; tentatively, D is TRBD1 (5 bases). V was shortened by 1 base and J by 0 bases, with 10 bases between the two germline ends. This CDR3 spans 16 amino acids. Germline V CDR1 and CDR2: MGHRA, YSYEKL.

This clone came up many times. The J gene is TRBJ1-1, the V gene TRBV15; no definite D call. CDR3 size: 14 residues. The germline gives CDR1 LNHNV, CDR2 YYDKDF (reference sequence). The V end lost 3 bases, the J end lost 4 bases, and 12 bases lay between the germline ends. CDR3 region: CATSREGASTEAFF. CDR3 nucleotide sequence: TGTGCCACCAGCAGGGAGGGAGCAAGCACTGAAGCTTTCTTT. Full variable domain (outside the CDR3, taken from reference TRBV15 and TRBJ1-1): DAMVIQNPRYQVTQFGKPVTLSCSQTLNHNVMYWYQQKSSQAPKLLFHYYDKDFNNEADTPDNFQSRRPNTSFCFLDIRSPGLGDTAMYLCATSREGASTEAFFGQGTRLTVV.

Only a few counts were recorded for this clone. A clone one base away is much larger, so this may be a read error. This chain joins TRBV10-2 and TRBJ2-1; tentatively, D is TRBD1 (5 bases). Germline V gives CDR1 WSHSY, CDR2 SAAADI. The CDR3 runs 16 residues. V was trimmed by 7 bases and J by 0 bases, leaving 16 bases between them. The CDR3 reads CASKVPKGVSYNEQFF. The CDR3 DNA is TGCGCCAGCAAGGTCCCTAAAGGGGTCTCCTACAATGAGCAGTTCTTC.

This clone was recorded a few times. The rearrangement uses TRBV6-5 and TRBJ2-7; maybe TRBD2 (6 bases). CDR1 is MNHEY, CDR2 SVGAGI, per germline. V lost 0 bases and J 7 bases, leaving 16 bases between the germline ends. The CDR3 runs to 15 residues. The CDR3, as DNA: TGTGCCAGCAGTTACTCATGCGGGGATGCGGGAGAGCAGTACTTC. Protein sequence: CASSYSCGDAGEQYF.

This clone was recorded many times. The rearrangement uses TRBV3-1 and TRBJ2-5, with D possibly matching TRBD2 (5 bases). With 5 bases removed from V and 4 bases from J, the gap between germline ends came to 14 bases. This CDR3 spans 14 amino acids. Looked up from germline, CDR1 is LGHDT and CDR2 is YNNKEL (reference sequence). DNA for the CDR3: TGTGCCAGCAGCACGAGGGTCTTCCCAGAGACCCAGTACTTC. This sequence encodes CASSTRVFPETQYF.

V is TRBV5-4 and J is TRBJ2-3; TRBD1 agrees at 10 bases. This CDR3 spans 19 amino acids. The germline V gene encodes CDR1 SGHNT and CDR2 YYREEE (reference sequence). V lost 1 base, J lost 6 bases, and 17 bases stayed unmatched. CDR3 amino acids: CASSLWTGGFDRRPDTQYF. The CDR3 coding sequence is TGTGCCAGCAGCTTGTGGACAGGGGGGTTCGATCGTCGGCCGGATACGCAGTATTTT.

In this sample, this clone turned up many times. The chain recombines TRBV20-1 with TRBJ2-5; the D call may be TRBD1 or TRBD2 (5 bases each). From germline, CDR1 is DFQATT and CDR2 SNEGSKA (reference sequence). The V gene lost 3 bases and the J gene lost 5 bases, with 22 bases spanning the gap. This CDR3 has 16 amino acids. The CDR3 DNA is TGCAGTGCTAGCCCGCCCCGGGACCGAGCTTGGGAGACCCAGTACTTC. Translation gives CSASPPRDRAWETQYF.

This clone is labeled medium-sized. This chain joins TRBV24-1 and TRBJ1-2; D may be TRBD1 (5 bases). V shed 3 bases and J shed 8 bases, with 12 bases lying between them. Germline V gene data show CDR1 as KGHDR and CDR2 as SFDVKD. The CDR3 covers 13 residues. The CDR3 is CATSDGTFGGYTF. Written as DNA, the CDR3 is TGTGCCACCAGTGATGGGACCTTCGGAGGCTACACCTTC.

The chain recombines TRBV30 with TRBJ1-1; D gene uncertain. Trimming removed 1 base at V and 4 bases at J, with 10 bases between. CDR1 and CDR2 (germline): GTSNPN, SVGIG (reference sequence). The CDR3 runs to 13 residues. This CDR3 reads CAWSAGVITEAFF. CDR3 sequence (DNA): TGTGCCTGGAGTGCTGGGGTAATCACTGAAGCTTTCTTT.

This clone was seen at least ten times. The chain joins TRBV6-1 to TRBJ2-2; no definite D call. The CDR3 consists of 14 residues. Germline V lookup: CDR1 MNHNS, CDR2 SASEGT. The V end lost 6 bases, the J end lost 8 bases, and 16 bases lay between the germline ends. The CDR3 bases are TGTGCCAGCAGCCCAGAGATCCGTGGGGGGGAGCTGTTTTTT. Protein: CASSPEIRGGELFF.

Comment on this clone: This clone may be a read error of a much larger clone one base away. This chain connects TRBV5-4 to TRBJ2-7, with D tentatively TRBD2 (5 bases). CDR1 is SGHNT and CDR2 is YYREEE in the germline V gene (reference sequence). This CDR3 is 15 amino acids long. The V end lost 0 bases, the J end lost 1 base, and 11 bases lay between the germline ends. For the CDR3, the DNA is TGTGCCAGCAGCTTGGCGGGGTGTGGGTCCTACGAGCAGTACTTC. The encoded protein is CASSLAGCGSYEQYF.

This clone was counted at least ten times. This sequence joins TRBV4-3 and TRBJ2-2; TRBD1 aligns across 10 bases. V shed 3 bases, J shed 8 bases, and the junction held 3 bases outside the gene matches. The CDR3 is 14 amino acids. CDR1 is LGHNA and CDR2 is YSLEER in the germline V gene. The CDR3 is CASSQGTGAGELFF. CDR3 DNA: TGCGCCAGCAGCCAGGGGACAGGGGCGGGGGAGCTGTTTTTT.

This clone was seen many times. V and J are TRBV7-9 and TRBJ2-2, with D hard to call. The CDR3 contains 12 residues. Germline CDR1 and CDR2: SEHNR and FQNEAQ (reference sequence). The ends were cut back, 4 bases at V and 6 bases at J, with 6 bases in the middle. The CDR3 bases are TGTGCCAGCAGCTACGTAGCCGGGGAGCTGTTTTTT. It encodes CASSYVAGELFF.

Notes on this clone: A much more abundant neighbour one base away suggests this may be a read error. J is TRBJ2-1 and V is TRBV4-1, with 9 bases that match TRBD1. This CDR3 contains 14 residues. Germline V CDR1 and CDR2: MGHRA, YSYEKL. The chain's CDR3 is CASSSPLTGGEQSF. CDR3 DNA sequence: TGCGCCAGCAGTTCCCCCCTGACAGGGGGTGAGCAGTCCTTC.

Turning to this clone: In the same sample, other DNA sequences code for this CDR3. This rearrangement joins TRBV20-1 to TRBJ2-3; D could derive from TRBD1 or TRBD2 (5 bases each). The length of the CDR3 is 15 residues. V was trimmed by 6 bases and J by 3 bases, leaving 19 bases between them. Looked up from germline, CDR1 is DFQATT and CDR2 is SNEGSKA (reference sequence). The CDR3: CSAPPPGGGTDTQYF. The CDR3, as DNA: TGCAGTGCGCCGCCCCCTGGGGGTGGGACAGATACGCAGTATTTT.

This clone was recorded at least ten times. The chain links TRBV6-1 to TRBJ2-2; 10 bases are shared with TRBD1. The CDR3 is made up of 15 amino acids. The V and J ends lost 5 bases and 3 bases, in that order; junction bases with no gene match: 3. Per germline, CDR1 MNHNS and CDR2 SASEGT. CDR3: CASSLGTGDTGELFF. The CDR3 nucleotides are TGTGCCAGCAGTTTAGGGACAGGGGACACCGGGGAGCTGTTTTTT.

This clone was picked up a small number of times. The gene calls are TRBV4-1 and TRBJ2-1; D unclear. The CDR3 is 11 residues long. The germline V gene has CDR1 MGHRA and CDR2 YSYEKL. Trimming took off 1 base at V and 10 bases at J, with 5 bases between the two ends. CDR3 coding DNA: TGCGCCAGCAGCCAAGCGAAGGAGCAGTTCTTC. Amino acids: CASSQAKEQFF.

This clone was detected only a few times. A junction end diverges from the germline sequence, so it may reflect a read error. Other DNA sequences in this sample translate to the same CDR3. This chain links TRBV5-1 with TRBJ1-1; TRBD1 matches at 8 bases. Per germline, CDR1 SGHRS and CDR2 YFSETQ. The CDR3 length is 16 residues. Here the CDR3 reads CASSLAGGQLNTEAFF. As DNA, the CDR3 is TGCGCCAGCAGCTTGGCAGGGGGCCAGCTGAACACTGAAGCCTTCTTT. The full variable domain, completed using reference TRBV5-1 and TRBJ1-1, is KAGVTQTPRYLIKTRGQQVTLSCSPISGHRSVSWYQQTPGQGLQFLFEYFSETQRNKGNFPGRFSGRQFSNSRSEMNVSTLELGDSALYLCASSLAGGQLNTEAFFGQGTRLTVV.

The table lists this clone with many counts. DNA of the CDR3: TGCAGTGCTAGCTCTAGCGGAGACGTCAATGAGCAGTTCTTC. Protein product: CSASSSGDVNEQFF. The genes are TRBV20-1 and TRBJ2-1; 7 bases are a match to TRBD2. V trimming: 3 bases; J trimming: 6 bases; junction bases outside the gene matches: 8. The CDR3 has 14 residues. The V gene's germline CDR1 is DFQATT and CDR2 SNEGSKA (reference sequence).

This clone was seen only a few times. V and J are TRBV6-9 and TRBJ2-7; D might be TRBD2 (6 bases). Between the trimmed V and J ends, which lost 2 bases and 5 bases, there was a span of 16 bases. The CDR3 sequence is 15 residues long. Germline V lookup: CDR1 MNHGY, CDR2 SVAAGI. The CDR3 sequence is CASSYVRRGSHEQYF. CDR3 in DNA: TGTGCCAGCAGTTATGTGAGACGGGGGTCCCACGAGCAGTACTTC.

Of note for this clone: A read error may explain this, as a much larger clone is one base away. The genes are TRBV20-1 and TRBJ2-7; D is unclear. The CDR3 spans 13 residues. Germline lookup yields CDR1 DFQATT and CDR2 SNEGSKA (reference sequence). The V end lost 0 bases, the J end lost 10 bases, and 16 bases lay between the germline ends. The CDR3 loop is CSARDAIHWDQYF. CDR3 in DNA: TGCAGTGCTAGAGATGCGATCCACTGGGATCAGTACTTC.

This clone has a count of ten or more. J is TRBJ2-1 and V is TRBV28; 8 bases map to TRBD2. V trimming: 5 bases; J trimming: 7 bases; junction bases outside the gene matches: 7. Per the germline V gene, CDR1 is MDHEN and CDR2 is SYDVKM. This CDR3 spans 14 amino acids. The CDR3 DNA is TGTGCCAGCAGTACCAAGGCTAGCGGGAATGAGCAGTTCTTC. It yields the protein CASSTKASGNEQFF. Supplemented by reference TRBV28 and TRBJ2-1, the full variable domain reads DVKVTQSSRYLVKRTGEKVFLECVQDMDHENMFWYRQDPGLGLRLIYFSYDVKMKEKGDIPEGYSVSREKKERFSLILESASTNQTSMYLCASSTKASGNEQFFGPGTRLTVL.

This clone has ten or more counts. The chain recombines TRBV20-1 with TRBJ1-4, with 8 bases identical to TRBD1. Germline V gives CDR1 DFQATT, CDR2 SNEGSKA (reference sequence). The CDR3 sequence is 13 residues long. Losses at the gene ends were 4 bases for V and 4 bases for J; bases not matched to a gene: 2. The CDR3 here is CSAMDRDNEKLFF. DNA for the CDR3: TGCAGTGCTATGGACAGGGATAATGAAAAACTGTTTTTT.

At least ten counts were recorded for this clone. V and J are TRBV20-1 and TRBJ1-5; possibly TRBD1 for D (6 bases). V was shortened by 5 bases and J by 3 bases, with 17 bases between the two germline ends. The CDR3 has 15 residues. Germline CDR1 and CDR2: DFQATT and SNEGSKA (reference sequence). The CDR3 protein is CSAGNRDLSNQPQHF. DNA of the CDR3: TGCAGTGCTGGGAACAGGGATTTGTCCAATCAGCCCCAGCATTTT.

The V and J genes are TRBV20-1 and TRBJ1-6; 8 bases map to TRBD1. This CDR3 contains 15 residues. Germline V lookup: CDR1 DFQATT, CDR2 SNEGSKA (reference sequence). The V and J ends lost 0 bases and 5 bases, in that order; junction bases with no gene match: 3. CDR3 amino acids: CSAREDRVDNSPLHF. The CDR3 DNA follows: TGCAGTGCTAGAGAGGACAGGGTAGATAATTCACCCCTCCACTTT.